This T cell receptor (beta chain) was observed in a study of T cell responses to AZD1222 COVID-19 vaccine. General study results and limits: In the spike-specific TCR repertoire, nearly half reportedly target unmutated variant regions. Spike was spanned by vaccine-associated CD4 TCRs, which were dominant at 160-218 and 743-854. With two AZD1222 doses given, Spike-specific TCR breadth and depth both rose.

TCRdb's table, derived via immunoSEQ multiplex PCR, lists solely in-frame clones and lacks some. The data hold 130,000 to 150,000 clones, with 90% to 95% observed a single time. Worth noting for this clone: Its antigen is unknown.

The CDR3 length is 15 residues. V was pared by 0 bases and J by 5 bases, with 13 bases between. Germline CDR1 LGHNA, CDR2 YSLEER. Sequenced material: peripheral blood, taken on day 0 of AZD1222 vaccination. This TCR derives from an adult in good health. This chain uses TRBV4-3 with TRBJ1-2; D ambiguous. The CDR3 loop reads CASSQDPAAGYGYTF. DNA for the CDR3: TGCGCCAGCAGCCAAGACCCGGCCGCTGGGTATGGCTACACCTTC.